The clone carrying this T cell receptor beta chain was recorded once. Its antigen is as yet unknown. These data originate in a study of T cell responses to AZD1222 COVID-19 vaccine. General study points: White British donors predominated, females outnumbered males, and clonal diversity was possibly underestimated. Repertoires were obtained only post-peak T cell response.

The CDR3 has 13 residues. Deletions cut 3 bases from V and 6 bases from J, with 12 bases between. Looked up from germline, CDR1 is LGHNA and CDR2 is YNFKEQ. Libraries were prepared by immunoSEQ multiplex PCR; TCRdb keeps only in-frame clonotypes and omits some of them. The table records about 150,000 clones, around 89% of them present only once. The specimen comprised peripheral blood, sampled on day 0 of AZD1222 vaccination. This chain uses TRBV4-2 with TRBJ2-7, with D maybe TRBD1 (6 bases). This TCR was sampled from an adult in good health. In DNA, the CDR3 is TGTGCCAGCAGCCAGACAGGAGTTGGCGAGCAGTACTTC. Translated, it gives CASSQTGVGEQYF.